Listed below are T cell receptor beta chains from one sample, sequenced in a study of blood T cell repertoires in COVID-19. The table came from immunoSEQ multiplex PCR; TCRdb's copy has only in-frame clones and leaves some out. The sample lists some 74,000 clones, roughly 90% occurring once. The sequencing sample was made of peripheral blood. Source of these receptors: a man aged 45-60 years with acute or convalescent COVID-19. Each CDR3 is given with its conserved first and last residue. The order of the fields is clone size, D gene, J gene, V gene, CDR3 DNA, CDR3 protein. A D gene is named only where the DNA matches it firmly. The size entry is marked missing in some rows and otherwise reads once, few, many or a size class.

clone size: -
D gene: TRBD2
J gene: TRBJ2-7
V gene: TRBV7-2
CDR3 DNA: TGTGCCAGCAGCTCCGAACTTAGCGGGATAGGGGAGCAGTACTTC
CDR3 protein: CASSSELSGIGEQYF

clone size: once
D gene: -
J gene: TRBJ1-1
V gene: TRBV5-1
CDR3 DNA: TGCGCCAGCAGCAGGGGGGGTATGAACACTGAAGCTTTCTTT
CDR3 protein: CASSRGGMNTEAFF

clone size: few
D gene: -
J gene: TRBJ1-1
V gene: TRBV21-1
CDR3 DNA: TGTGCCAGCATATGGACAGAGACCACTGAAGCTTTCTTT
CDR3 protein: CASIWTETTEAFF

clone size: -
D gene: -
J gene: TRBJ2-2
V gene: TRBV5-1
CDR3 DNA: TGCGCCAGCACACTCCAACCCCCAGGGGAGAACACCGGGGAGCTGTTTTTT
CDR3 protein: CASTLQPPGENTGELFF

clone size: -
D gene: TRBD1
J gene: TRBJ2-7
V gene: TRBV7-9
CDR3 DNA: TGTGCCAGCAGCGAACCGGGACAGCTACGCGGGCAGTACTTC
CDR3 protein: CASSEPGQLRGQYF

clone size: -
D gene: TRBD1
J gene: TRBJ1-3
V gene: TRBV19
CDR3 DNA: TGTGCCAGTAGTCTCCCCGGGACAGCTGGAAACACCATATATTTT
CDR3 protein: CASSLPGTAGNTIYF

clone size: -
D gene: TRBD1
J gene: TRBJ2-5
V gene: TRBV4-1
CDR3 DNA: TGCGCCAGCAGCCGGTCCGGGACAGAACAAGAGACCCAGTACTTC
CDR3 protein: CASSRSGTEQETQYF

clone size: -
D gene: TRBD2
J gene: TRBJ2-3
V gene: TRBV6-4
CDR3 DNA: TGTGCCAGCGCACCTTGGGCGGGGGAGACAGATACGCAGTATTTT
CDR3 protein: CASAPWAGETDTQYF

clone size: -
D gene: -
J gene: TRBJ2-6
V gene: TRBV24-1
CDR3 DNA: TGTGCCACTAAAGGGGGTTCCGGGGCCAACGTCCTGACTTTC
CDR3 protein: CATKGGSGANVLTF

clone size: few
D gene: TRBD2
J gene: TRBJ2-7
V gene: TRBV7-9
CDR3 DNA: TGTGCCAGCAGCCTACTGGGGGGGAAACCCTACGAGCAGTACTTC
CDR3 protein: CASSLLGGKPYEQYF

clone size: -
D gene: TRBD1
J gene: TRBJ2-7
V gene: TRBV5-6
CDR3 DNA: TGTGCCAGCAGCTTAGCGGGACAGGGGTCCTACGAGCAGTACTTC
CDR3 protein: CASSLAGQGSYEQYF

clone size: -
D gene: TRBD1
J gene: TRBJ1-2
V gene: TRBV24-1
CDR3 DNA: TGTGCCACCAGTGACAGGGGGTATGGCTACACCTTC
CDR3 protein: CATSDRGYGYTF

clone size: -
D gene: -
J gene: TRBJ1-4
V gene: TRBV4-1
CDR3 DNA: TGCGCCAGCAGCCCCCTAGACGGGGGGCGGGATGAAAAACTGTTTTTT
CDR3 protein: CASSPLDGGRDEKLFF

clone size: -
D gene: -
J gene: TRBJ1-6
V gene: TRBV7-6
CDR3 DNA: TGTGCCAGCAGCTTACCCCCTAGCGGGGAGGGATCACCCCTCCACTTT
CDR3 protein: CASSLPPSGEGSPLHF